A selection of T cell receptor beta chains follows, all from one sample in a study of PD-1 blockade in classical Hodgkin lymphoma. Some clones are missing from TCRdb's copy, which holds only in-frame ones; the method was immunoSEQ multiplex PCR. The sample contains more than 85,000 clones, about nine tenths of which appear only once. The specimen comprised peripheral blood mononuclear cells (PBMCs), sampled before the second cycle of nivolumab. The receptors shown here come from a human donor with classical Hodgkin lymphoma. Both conserved end residues are part of each CDR3. A D gene is named only where the DNA matches it firmly. Size tells how often a clone was seen (once, few, many) or the class of an expanded clone, and some rows leave it out.

>TRBV19|-|-|TRBJ1-1
CASKTGGRDTEAFF
TGTGCCTCAAAGACGGGGGGCCGGGACACTGAAGCTTTCTTT
>TRBV28|-|TRBD2|TRBJ2-7
CASRPGLAGSEQYF
TGTGCCAGCAGACCCGGACTAGCCGGAAGCGAGCAGTACTTC
>TRBV5-6|once|TRBD1|TRBJ1-4
CASSLTGITEKLFF
TGTGCCAGCAGCCTGACAGGGATCACTGAAAAACTGTTTTTT
>TRBV15|-|-|TRBJ1-5
CATSTEGAFNQPQHF
TGTGCCACCAGCACCGAGGGCGCGTTCAATCAGCCCCAGCATTTT
>TRBV6-1|once|-|TRBJ2-1
CASSERRVPGAWYNEQFF
TGTGCCAGCAGTGAAAGGCGGGTGCCAGGGGCGTGGTACAATGAGCAGTTCTTC
>TRBV5-4|-|-|TRBJ1-4
CASSFSAASGEKLFF
TGTGCCAGCAGCTTTTCTGCGGCATCGGGTGAAAAACTGTTTTTT
>TRBV6-5|-|-|TRBJ1-2
CASMKTGANYGYTF
TGTGCCAGTATGAAGACGGGGGCTAACTATGGCTACACCTTC
>TRBV28|-|-|TRBJ1-4
CASSLGLQGVYEKLFF
TGTGCCAGCAGTTTAGGTCTCCAGGGTGTCTACGAAAAACTGTTTTTT
>TRBV5-1|-|TRBD2|TRBJ2-5
CASSGASGSGETQYF
TGCGCCAGCAGCGGGGCTAGCGGGAGTGGAGAGACCCAGTACTTC
>TRBV19|-|-|TRBJ1-5
CASSIVGSNQPQHF
TGTGCCAGTAGTATAGTAGGGAGCAATCAGCCCCAGCATTTT
>TRBV30|-|-|TRBJ2-5
CAWSANQGTQYF
TGTGCCTGGAGCGCAAACCAGGGCACCCAGTACTTC
>TRBV25-1|-|-|TRBJ1-2
CASSEFGETGYTF
TGTGCCAGCAGTGAATTTGGAGAAACCGGCTACACCTTC
>TRBV18|-|-|TRBJ2-2
CASSLPPLTVPGELFF
TGTGCCAGCTCTCTCCCCCCGCTGACAGTTCCCGGGGAGCTGTTTTTT
>TRBV10-2|-|TRBD2|TRBJ2-7
CASSLSLLAGGQPTTEQYF
TGCGCCAGCAGTTTATCCCTTCTAGCGGGAGGGCAACCAACTACAGAGCAGTACTTC
>TRBV6-1|once|-|TRBJ1-2
CASSGRGQAYGYTF
TGTGCCAGCAGTGGACGGGGTCAGGCCTACGGCTACACCTTC
>TRBV28|-|TRBD1|TRBJ1-1
CASSIQGGGGTEAFF
TGTGCCAGCAGCATACAGGGGGGGGGAGGCACTGAAGCTTTCTTT
>TRBV27|-|TRBD1|TRBJ1-2
CASSYRGTGGYGYTF
TGTGCCAGCAGTTACCGGGGGACAGGGGGCTATGGCTACACCTTC